The 31 T cell receptor beta chains given below trace back to one sample, sequenced in a study of cytomegalovirus exposure and HLA in healthy donors. PCR was performed using 60 Vbeta and 13 Jbeta primers. Repertoires were generated with immunoSEQ multiplex PCR, while TCRdb's copy carries only in-frame clones and drops some. The table includes 150,000 to 200,000 clones, about 80% detected once. The sample consisted of PBMCs. The receptors shown here come from a man between 50 and 59 years old in good health and CMV-seropositive.

This chain connects TRBV15 to TRBJ1-5; perhaps TRBD1 as D (5 bases). Per germline, CDR1 LNHNV and CDR2 YYDKDF (reference sequence). This CDR3 has 14 residues. Deletions cut 0 bases from V and 3 bases from J, with 6 bases between. The CDR3 DNA is TGTGCCACCAGCAGAGAGACAGACAATCAGCCCCAGCATTTT. The encoded protein is CATSRETDNQPQHF.

V gene TRBV5-5 combines with J gene TRBJ1-6; 8 positions agree with TRBD1. Germline V gene sequence: CDR1 SGHKS, CDR2 YYEKEE (reference sequence). V gave up 4 bases and J gave up 5 bases; unmatched junction bases: 2. CDR3 length equals 14 residues. The CDR3 loop is CASSRGQDNSPLHF. DNA for the CDR3: TGTGCCAGCAGCCGGGGACAGGATAATTCACCCCTCCACTTT.

CDR3 loop: CASRAGQGFSSPLHF. In DNA, the CDR3 is TGTGCCAGCAGGGCGGGACAGGGGTTCAGTTCACCCCTCCACTTT. V gene TRBV14 combines with J gene TRBJ1-6, with 10 bases aligning to TRBD1. Trimming cost V 6 bases and J 9 bases; bases outside gene matches: 8. In germline, CDR1 is SGHDN, CDR2 FVKESK. The CDR3 sequence is 15 residues long.

The V gene is TRBV28, the J gene TRBJ1-5, with no clear D. The CDR3 runs 17 residues. The V and J ends lost 6 bases and 4 bases respectively, with 22 bases between them. The V gene's germline CDR1 is MDHEN and CDR2 SYDVKM. DNA of the CDR3: TGTGCCAGCAGGACGAAACCCGAAGCGGCGGGTAATCAGCCCCAGCATTTT. Residues: CASRTKPEAAGNQPQHF.

V is TRBV7-2 and J is TRBJ2-5; TRBD1 aligns across 12 bases. Germline-derived CDR1 and CDR2 are SGHTA and FQGNSA. The CDR3 extends over 15 amino acids. After removal of 5 bases from V and 5 bases from J, the junction contained 6 bases not matched to a gene. In nucleotides, the CDR3 is TGTGCCAGCAGCGGGGGACAGGGGGCGGCGGAGACCCAGTACTTC. It translates to CASSGGQGAAETQYF.

The V call is TRBV4-1, the J call TRBJ2-7; the match to TRBD1 covers 9 bases. Losses at the gene ends were 4 bases for V and 0 bases for J; bases not matched to a gene: 4. Looked up from germline, CDR1 is MGHRA and CDR2 is YSYEKL. This CDR3 region has 15 residues. This CDR3 is CASSRGQGSSYEQYV. In DNA, the CDR3 is TGCGCCAGCAGCCGAGGACAGGGGAGCTCCTACGAGCAGTACGTC.

This clone was counted a few times. The chain has TRBV9 and TRBJ1-2, with TRBD1 matching over 9 bases. Germline V CDR1 and CDR2: SGDLS, YYNGEE. The ends lost 3 bases at V and 7 bases at J; junction bases unmatched: 13. The CDR3 is 16 amino acids. CDR3 DNA sequence: TGTGCCAGCAGCGCCCGTCCCGGGACAGGGCTGGGTGGCTACACCTTC. Its translation is CASSARPGTGLGGYTF. The whole variable domain, remainder taken from reference TRBV9 and TRBJ1-2, is DSGVTQTPKHLITATGQRVTLRCSPRSGDLSVYWYQQSLDQGLQFLIQYYNGEERAKGNILERFSAQQFPDLHSELNLSSLELGDSALYFCASSARPGTGLGGYTFGSGTRLTVV.

The J gene is TRBJ1-1, the V gene TRBV6-5; the D is unclear. CDR1 MNHEY and CDR2 SVGAGI come from the germline V gene. The CDR3 extends over 14 amino acids. V lost 5 bases and J lost 0, with 10 bases in between. CDR3: CASSRTRMNTEAFF. DNA of the CDR3: TGTGCCAGCAGTCGGACTCGGATGAACACTGAAGCTTTCTTT.

The chain links TRBV9 to TRBJ1-5; D remains unclear. V gave up 4 bases and J gave up 3 bases, with 8 bases separating them. Germline V gene sequence: CDR1 SGDLS, CDR2 YYNGEE. This CDR3 contains 13 residues. DNA of the CDR3: TGTGCCAGCAGCTTCGGAGTCAATCAGCCCCAGCATTTT. Translating gives CASSFGVNQPQHF.

This sequence joins TRBV7-9 and TRBJ1-4, with D uncertain. V lost 2 bases, J lost 8 bases, and 15 bases lay in between. Germline values: CDR1 SEHNR, CDR2 FQNEAQ (reference sequence). The CDR3 extends over 15 amino acids. This CDR3 reads CASSLIGNLVEKLFF. CDR3 coding DNA: TGTGCCAGCAGCTTAATCGGGAATCTCGTCGAAAAACTGTTTTTT.

V is TRBV9 and J is TRBJ1-4, with D uncertain. The CDR3 sequence is 13 residues long. Trimming took 5 bases from V and 8 from J, leaving 13 bases between them. CDR1 is SGDLS, CDR2 YYNGEE, per germline. The CDR3 sequence is CASSPHSSEKLFF. CDR3 DNA sequence: TGTGCCAGCAGTCCACATAGCTCCGAAAAACTGTTTTTT.

For this clone: Additional DNA sequences in this sample encode the identical CDR3. The chain recombines TRBV28 with TRBJ1-1; a possible D gene is TRBD1 (5 bases). CDR3 length: 13 amino acids. Germline loops: CDR1 MDHEN, CDR2 SYDVKM. Trimming took off 2 bases at V and 2 bases at J, with 6 bases between the two ends. CDR3 sequence: CASSLQGNTEAFF. The CDR3 DNA reads as TGTGCCAGCAGTTTACAGGGAAACACTGAAGCTTTCTTT.

V usage is TRBV7-2 and J usage is TRBJ1-6; D may be TRBD1 (5 bases). Trimming removed 1 base at V and 10 bases at J, with 17 bases between. Germline loops: CDR1 SGHTA, CDR2 FQGNSA. The CDR3 runs 16 residues. CDR3 region: CASSLDAGTGGSPLHF. Here the CDR3 DNA reads TGTGCCAGCAGCTTAGATGCCGGGACCGGGGGGTCACCCCTCCACTTT.

V usage is TRBV30 and J usage is TRBJ1-1; 11 bases fit TRBD1. The CDR3 extends over 12 amino acids. Unmatched junction bases numbered 5, after V lost 4 bases and J lost 10 bases. CDR1 and CDR2 (germline): GTSNPN, SVGIG (reference sequence). The CDR3 DNA sequence: TGTGCCTGGACCCGCGGGACAGGGGGAGCTTTCTTT. It codes for CAWTRGTGGAFF.

The chain joins TRBV28 to TRBJ1-6, with a possible D match to TRBD1 (5 bases). CDR3 length: 14 amino acids. V was shortened by 3 bases and J by 6 bases, with 9 bases between the two germline ends. From germline, CDR1 is MDHEN and CDR2 SYDVKM. The CDR3: CASSFPGSNSPLHF. The CDR3, as DNA: TGTGCCAGCAGTTTCCCAGGGTCTAATTCACCCCTCCACTTT.

The chain combines TRBV6-5 with TRBJ2-2; D call uncertain. Germline V gene data show CDR1 as MNHEY and CDR2 as SVGAGI. V lost 0 bases and J 5 bases, leaving 7 bases between the germline ends. CDR3 length: 14 amino acids. The CDR3 bases are TGTGCCAGCAGTTACTCGACAAAGACCGGGGAGCTGTTTTTT. Protein sequence: CASSYSTKTGELFF.

The CDR3 spells CSVGDTRTEAFF. Written as DNA, the CDR3 is TGCAGCGTGGGAGACACGAGGACTGAAGCTTTCTTT. The chain is built from TRBV29-1 and TRBJ1-1, with D unclear. Trimming removed 6 bases at V and 5 bases at J, with 13 bases between. From germline, CDR1 is SQVTM and CDR2 ANQGSEA. CDR3 length: 12 residues.

The rearrangement joins TRBV2 to TRBJ2-3, with D possibly TRBD2 on 7 matching bases. V lost 6 bases, J lost 0 bases, and 13 bases lay in between. This CDR3 has 15 amino acids. CDR1 is SNHLY, CDR2 FYNNEI, per germline. CDR3 bases: TGTGCCAGCAGGGGAGGGGGATCTAGCACAGATACGCAGTATTTT. This encodes CASRGGGSSTDTQYF.

This clone came up a few times. The chain carries TRBV4-1 and TRBJ2-7; 9 positions agree with TRBD1. With 2 bases clipped from V and 3 bases from J, the junction kept 5 bases outside the gene matches. Looked up from germline, CDR1 is MGHRA and CDR2 is YSYEKL. The CDR3 covers 15 residues. The DNA for the CDR3 is TGCGCCAGCAGCCAAACCGGGACAGGGAACTACGAGCAGTACGTC. This codes for CASSQTGTGNYEQYV.

This clone was seen only once. The chain recombines TRBV11-2 with TRBJ1-2; tentatively, D is TRBD1 (6 bases). Germline values: CDR1 SGHAT, CDR2 FQNNGV. The V end lost 0 bases, the J end lost 4 bases, and 9 bases lay between the germline ends. The CDR3 extends over 14 amino acids. The CDR3 region has the DNA TGTGCCAGCAGCTTAGATGAGGGGGTCTATGGCTACACCTTC. It codes for CASSLDEGVYGYTF.

This clone was counted a single time. V and J are TRBV28 and TRBJ1-5; a possible D gene is TRBD1 (5 bases). Germline CDR1 is MDHEN and CDR2 is SYDVKM. This CDR3 spans 16 amino acids. V lost 4 bases, J lost 4 bases, and 17 bases lay in between. Here the CDR3 DNA reads TGTGCCAGCAGTTACTACGGCGGGGCCGGGAATCAGCCCCAGCATTTT. It specifies CASSYYGGAGNQPQHF.

V gene TRBV14 combines with J gene TRBJ2-7; D unclear. Germline-derived CDR1 and CDR2 are SGHDN and FVKESK. V was cut by 1 base and J by 1 base, with 11 bases left in between. CDR3 length: 15 residues. The CDR3 DNA reads as TGTGCCAGCAGCCAAGTCCATAGTGCATCCTACGAGCAGTACTTC. Residues: CASSQVHSASYEQYF.

The V and J genes are TRBV4-3 and TRBJ2-2, with 10 bases identical to TRBD1. The length of the CDR3 is 17 residues. Germline loops: CDR1 LGHNA, CDR2 YSLEER. V was clipped by 4 bases and J by 5 bases; unmatched bases: 10. The DNA of the CDR3 is TGCGCCAGCAGCCTATCCGGGACAGGGGTATATACCGGGGAGCTGTTTTTT. Protein: CASSLSGTGVYTGELFF.

The CDR3 sequence is CASSPTDTFSGNTIYF. The CDR3 bases are TGTGCCAGCAGCCCGACGGACACCTTCTCTGGAAACACCATATATTTT. This rearrangement joins TRBV11-2 to TRBJ1-3; D is perhaps TRBD1 (5 bases). V was clipped by 5 bases and J by 0 bases, with 14 bases between them. CDR3 size: 16 residues. CDR1 and CDR2 from the germline V gene are SGHAT and FQNNGV.

The CDR3 nucleotides read TGTGCCAGCAGCTCCCGGGATTGGGTTGAGCAGTTCTTC. Protein sequence: CASSSRDWVEQFF. The chain recombines TRBV7-2 with TRBJ2-1; a possible D gene is TRBD2 (5 bases). Germline assignment: CDR1 SGHTA and CDR2 FQGNSA. The CDR3 length is 13 residues. Trimming removed 4 bases from V and 9 bases from J, with 13 bases in between.

The rearrangement uses TRBV19 and TRBJ1-3; possible D gene TRBD1, 5 bases. V was clipped by 5 bases and J by 0 bases, with 20 bases between them. Germline V gene lookup returns CDR1 LNHDA and CDR2 SQIVND (reference sequence). The CDR3 is made up of 18 amino acids. The CDR3 sequence: CASSLPGHFYSSGNTIYF. The CDR3 bases are TGTGCCAGTAGTCTCCCCGGACATTTTTACTCCTCTGGAAACACCATATATTTT.

This chain uses TRBV28 with TRBJ2-7; possible D gene TRBD1, 7 bases. V lost 5 bases to trimming and J lost 5 bases, with 22 bases between them. Per germline, CDR1 MDHEN and CDR2 SYDVKM. There are 16 residues in the CDR3. Written as DNA, the CDR3 is TGTGCCAGCAGTCCCGGGACAGTCGGGGGCTTCCACGAGCAGTACGTC. This codes for CASSPGTVGGFHEQYV.

The V and J genes are TRBV5-1 and TRBJ2-2, with TRBD1 as a possible D gene (6 bases). The CDR3 contains 13 residues. V was shortened by 2 bases and J by 6 bases, with 8 bases between the two germline ends. CDR1 SGHRS and CDR2 YFSETQ come from the germline V gene. CDR3 in amino acids: CASSFEGAGELFF. Written as DNA, the CDR3 is TGCGCCAGCAGCTTTGAGGGGGCCGGGGAGCTGTTTTTT.

The chain combines TRBV7-6 with TRBJ1-6, with TRBD1 matching over 10 bases. Trimming at V came to 5 bases and at J to 7 bases, leaving 5 bases not matched to a gene. The length of the CDR3 is 15 residues. From germline, CDR1 is SGHVS and CDR2 FNYEAQ. CDR3 sequence reads: CASSPGQGVNSPLHF. The CDR3 region has the DNA TGTGCCAGCAGCCCAGGACAGGGGGTAAATTCACCCCTCCACTTT.

The chain carries TRBV28 and TRBJ2-7; D might be TRBD2 (6 bases). CDR1 MDHEN and CDR2 SYDVKM come from the germline V gene. Deletions cut 7 bases from V and 1 base from J, with 8 bases between. The CDR3 is 12 amino acids. Here the CDR3 DNA reads TGTGCCAGCAAGGCGGGATCCTACGAGCAGTACGTC. Translated: CASKAGSYEQYV.

The chain uses TRBV5-6 and TRBJ2-3; TRBD1 aligns across 8 bases. J was trimmed by 1 base and V by 3 bases; bases with no gene match: 10. The germline gives CDR1 SGHDT, CDR2 YYEEEE. The CDR3 consists of 17 residues. The CDR3 DNA sequence: TGTGCCAGCAGCTCCAGCCTAGACAGGGGAGGCACAGATACGCAGTATTTT. Its translation is CASSSSLDRGGTDTQYF.